This section outlines one TCR beta chain sequence together with its context. The study assigned cohorts using participant-reported clinical history. This CDR3 region has 16 residues. The V and J ends lost 7 bases and 1 base, in that order; junction bases with no gene match: 7. Germline loops: CDR1 LNHDA, CDR2 SQIVND (reference sequence). Original handling: It was from reference gene primer amplification that nucleated cell counts were estimated. This table comes from immunoSEQ multiplex PCR, and its TCRdb copy is limited to in-frame clones, with some not included. For V, J and clone size, that table is used; D and trimming come from the DNA. The table has 200,000 to 250,000 clones, roughly 91% seen once. These data are taken from a study of blood T cell repertoires in COVID-19. Overall study context: T cells, B-cell-depleted T cells, or PBMCs provided the cDNA or gDNA that served as material.

V usage is TRBV19 and J usage is TRBJ1-5; the match to TRBD1 covers 10 bases. The sequenced sample consisted of PBMCs or T cells enriched from blood (not recorded which). The source of this sequence is a man aged 30 to 45 in a cohort exposed to, infected with or recovered from COVID-19 (not recorded which). The CDR3 sequence: CASNSGQGRSNQPQHF. As DNA, the CDR3 is TGTGCCAGTAATTCGGGACAGGGGAGGAGCAATCAGCCCCAGCATTTT. Looking up the rest from reference TRBV19 and TRBJ1-5 gives the full variable domain: DGGITQSPKYLFRKEGQNVTLSCEQNLNHDAMYWYRQDPGQGLRLIYYSQIVNDFQKGDIAEGYSVSREKKESFPLTVTSAQKNPTAFYLCASNSGQGRSNQPQHFGDGTRLSIL.